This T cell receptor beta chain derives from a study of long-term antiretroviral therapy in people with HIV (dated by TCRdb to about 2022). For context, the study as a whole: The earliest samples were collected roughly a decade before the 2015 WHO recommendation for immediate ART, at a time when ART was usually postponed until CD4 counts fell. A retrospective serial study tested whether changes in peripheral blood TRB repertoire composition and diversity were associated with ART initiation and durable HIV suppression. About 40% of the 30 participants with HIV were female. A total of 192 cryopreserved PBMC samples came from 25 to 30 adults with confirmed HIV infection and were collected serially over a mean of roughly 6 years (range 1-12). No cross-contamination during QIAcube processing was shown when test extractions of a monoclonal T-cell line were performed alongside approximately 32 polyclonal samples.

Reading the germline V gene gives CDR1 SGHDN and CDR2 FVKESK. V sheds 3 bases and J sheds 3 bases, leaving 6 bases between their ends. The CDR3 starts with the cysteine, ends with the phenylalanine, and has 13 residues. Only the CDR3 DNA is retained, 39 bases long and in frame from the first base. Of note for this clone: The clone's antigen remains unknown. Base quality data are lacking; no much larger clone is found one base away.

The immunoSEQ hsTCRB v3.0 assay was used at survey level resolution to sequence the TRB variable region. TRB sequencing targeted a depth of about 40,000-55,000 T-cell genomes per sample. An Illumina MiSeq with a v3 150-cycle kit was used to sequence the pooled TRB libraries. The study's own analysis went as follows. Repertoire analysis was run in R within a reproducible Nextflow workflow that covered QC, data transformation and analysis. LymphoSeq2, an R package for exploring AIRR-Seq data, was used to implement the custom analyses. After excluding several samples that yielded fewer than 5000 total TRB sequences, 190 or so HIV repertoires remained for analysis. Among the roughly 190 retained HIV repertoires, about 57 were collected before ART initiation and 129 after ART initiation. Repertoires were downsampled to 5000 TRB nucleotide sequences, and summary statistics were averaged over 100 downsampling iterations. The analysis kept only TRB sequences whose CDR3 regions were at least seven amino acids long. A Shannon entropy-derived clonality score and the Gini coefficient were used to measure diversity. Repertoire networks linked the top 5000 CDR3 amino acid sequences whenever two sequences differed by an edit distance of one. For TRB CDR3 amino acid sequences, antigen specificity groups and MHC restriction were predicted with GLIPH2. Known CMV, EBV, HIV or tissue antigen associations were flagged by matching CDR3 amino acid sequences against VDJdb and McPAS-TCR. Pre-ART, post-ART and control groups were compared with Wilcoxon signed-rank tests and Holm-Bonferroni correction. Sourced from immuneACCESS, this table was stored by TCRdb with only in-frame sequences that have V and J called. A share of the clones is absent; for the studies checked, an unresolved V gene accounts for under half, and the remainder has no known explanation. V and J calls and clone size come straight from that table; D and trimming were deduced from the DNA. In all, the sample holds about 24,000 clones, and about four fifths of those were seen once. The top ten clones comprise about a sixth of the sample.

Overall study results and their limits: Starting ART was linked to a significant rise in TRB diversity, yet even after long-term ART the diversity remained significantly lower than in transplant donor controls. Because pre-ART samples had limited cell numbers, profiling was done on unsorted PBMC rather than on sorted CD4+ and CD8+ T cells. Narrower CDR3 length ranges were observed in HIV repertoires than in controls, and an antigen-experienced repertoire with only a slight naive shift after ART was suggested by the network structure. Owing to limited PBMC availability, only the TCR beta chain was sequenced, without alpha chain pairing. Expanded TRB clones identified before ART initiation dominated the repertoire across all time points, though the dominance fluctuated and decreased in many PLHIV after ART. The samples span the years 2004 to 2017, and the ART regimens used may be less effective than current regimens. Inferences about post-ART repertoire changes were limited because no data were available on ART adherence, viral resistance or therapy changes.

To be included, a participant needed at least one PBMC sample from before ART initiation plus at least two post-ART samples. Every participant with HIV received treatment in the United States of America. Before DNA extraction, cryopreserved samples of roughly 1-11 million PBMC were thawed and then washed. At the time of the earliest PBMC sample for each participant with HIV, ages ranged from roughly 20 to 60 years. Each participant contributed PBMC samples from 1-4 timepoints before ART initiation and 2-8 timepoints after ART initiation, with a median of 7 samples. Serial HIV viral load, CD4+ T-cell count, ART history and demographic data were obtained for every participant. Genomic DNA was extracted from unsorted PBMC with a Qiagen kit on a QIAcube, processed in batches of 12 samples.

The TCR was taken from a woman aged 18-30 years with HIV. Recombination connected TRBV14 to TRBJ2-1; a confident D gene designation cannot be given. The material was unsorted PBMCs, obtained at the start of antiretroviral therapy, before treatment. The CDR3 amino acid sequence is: CASSQDLYNEQFF. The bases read TGTGCCAGCAGCCAGGACCTCTACAATGAGCAGTTCTTC. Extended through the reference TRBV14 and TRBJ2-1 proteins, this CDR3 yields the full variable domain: EAGVTQFPSHSVIEKGQTVTLRCDPISGHDNLYWYRRVMGKEIKFLLHFVKESKQDESGMPNNRFLAERTGGTYSTLKVQPAELEDSGVYFCASSQDLYNEQFFGPGTRLTVL.